This T cell receptor (beta chain) was sequenced for a study of CD8 T cells in ankylosing spondylitis (dated by TCRdb to 2016 to 2017). As for the study more broadly: The study profiled T cell receptor beta repertoires in healthy donors and ankylosing spondylitis patients to find disease-linked TCR variants. The full study cohort comprised approximately 23 ankylosing spondylitis patients and roughly 110 healthy donors. Peripheral blood was sampled, and synovial fluid was also collected from ankylosing spondylitis patients.

Taken from cysteine to phenylalanine, the CDR3 has 17 residues. Here the CDR3 DNA is all that survives: 51 bases in frame from base 1. The V and J ends are trimmed by 7 bases and 1 base, leaving 21 bases between them. Taken from the germline V gene, the CDR1 and CDR2 loops are MNHEY and SVGEGT. Sequencing was performed on an Illumina HiSeq 2500. Quantitative 5'-RACE with molecular barcodes was the method used to prepare the TCR beta libraries. In the source study's methods: A new computational method based on a probabilistic model of VDJ rearrangement was used to identify disease-linked TCR variants. The public reads were reanalyzed by TCRdb: fastp trimming at Q25, MiXCR alignment, in-frame beta chains only. Rows are combined by CDR3 protein, so each entry shows the most common genes and DNA. TCRdb's processing, not the authors' own work, is the source of the V and J calls. In all, the sample holds 200,000 or so distinct CDR3 sequences, and 10% to 15% of those were seen once. Approximately 11% of the sample lies in the top ten.

Points the paper makes about the study in general: Some motif variants were previously reported in synovial fluid and blood of reactive arthritis patients, suggesting common disease-initiation mechanisms. Blood from ankylosing spondylitis patients appeared to be characterized by a TCR beta motif composed of about 8 highly homologous amino acid variants. The disease-linked clones showed a CD8+ phenotype and occurred at relatively low frequencies in peripheral blood. The disease-linked clones were reported to be significantly enriched in matched synovial fluid samples from ankylosing spondylitis patients.

There are many counts of this clonotype. No cognate antigen has been identified for it. One base away there is no much larger clone; base qualities are not given. The TCR sequence derives from a female donor with ankylosing spondylitis or in good health (not recorded which). The rearranged chain carries TRBV6-2 or TRBV6-3 and TRBJ2-3, with the D call perhaps TRBD1 or TRBD2, each one matching 5 bases. The sample consisted of blood, either unsorted or a sorted T cell fraction (not recorded which). Here the CDR3 is given as CASNARDAIYGTDTQYF. The sequence in DNA is TGTGCCAGCAACGCGAGGGACGCCATCTATGGCACAGATACGCAGTATTTT.